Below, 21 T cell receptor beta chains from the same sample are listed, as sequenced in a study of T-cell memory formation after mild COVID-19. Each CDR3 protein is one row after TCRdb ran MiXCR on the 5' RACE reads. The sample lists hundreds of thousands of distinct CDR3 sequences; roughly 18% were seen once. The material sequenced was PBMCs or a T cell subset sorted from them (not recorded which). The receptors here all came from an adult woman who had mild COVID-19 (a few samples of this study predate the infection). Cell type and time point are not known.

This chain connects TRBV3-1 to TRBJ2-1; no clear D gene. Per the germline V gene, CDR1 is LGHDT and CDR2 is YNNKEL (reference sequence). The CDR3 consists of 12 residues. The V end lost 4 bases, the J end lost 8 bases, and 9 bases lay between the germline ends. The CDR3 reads CASSPQWDEQFF. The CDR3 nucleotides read TGTGCCAGCAGCCCGCAGTGGGATGAGCAGTTCTTC.

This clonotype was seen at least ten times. CDR3: CASSGQYNEQFF. For the CDR3, the DNA is TGTGCCAGCAGTGGACAATACAATGAGCAGTTCTTC. The chain uses TRBV6-1 and TRBJ2-1; no firm D call. The CDR3 extends over 12 amino acids. The germline V gene encodes CDR1 MNHNS and CDR2 SASEGT. V lost 4 bases and J lost 4, with 5 bases in between.

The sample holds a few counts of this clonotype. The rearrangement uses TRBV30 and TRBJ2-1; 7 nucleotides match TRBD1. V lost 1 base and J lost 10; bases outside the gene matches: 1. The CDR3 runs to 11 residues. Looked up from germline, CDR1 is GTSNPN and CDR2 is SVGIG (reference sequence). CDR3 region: CAWSGQGEQFF. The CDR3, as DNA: TGTGCCTGGAGTGGACAGGGAGAGCAGTTCTTC.

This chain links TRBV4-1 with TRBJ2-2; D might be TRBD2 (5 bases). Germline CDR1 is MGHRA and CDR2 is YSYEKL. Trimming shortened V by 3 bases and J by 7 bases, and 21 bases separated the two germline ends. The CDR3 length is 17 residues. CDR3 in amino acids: CASSHRSSAEWNGELFF. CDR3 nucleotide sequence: TGCGCCAGCAGCCACAGAAGTAGCGCGGAGTGGAACGGGGAGCTGTTTTTT.

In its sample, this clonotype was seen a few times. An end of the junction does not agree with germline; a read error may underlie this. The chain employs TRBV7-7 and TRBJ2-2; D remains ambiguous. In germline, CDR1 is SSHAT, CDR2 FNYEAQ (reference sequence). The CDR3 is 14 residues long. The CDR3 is CASSPSALAGELFF. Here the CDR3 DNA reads TGTGCTAGCAGCCCCTCAGCTCTGGCCGGGGAGCTGTTTTTT.

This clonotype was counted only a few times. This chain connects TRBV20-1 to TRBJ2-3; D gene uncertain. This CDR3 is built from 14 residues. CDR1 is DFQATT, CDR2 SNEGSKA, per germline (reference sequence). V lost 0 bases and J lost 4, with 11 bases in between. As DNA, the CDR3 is TGCAGTGCTAGAGATGAGGTTTTAGCAGATACGCAGTATTTT. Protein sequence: CSARDEVLADTQYF.

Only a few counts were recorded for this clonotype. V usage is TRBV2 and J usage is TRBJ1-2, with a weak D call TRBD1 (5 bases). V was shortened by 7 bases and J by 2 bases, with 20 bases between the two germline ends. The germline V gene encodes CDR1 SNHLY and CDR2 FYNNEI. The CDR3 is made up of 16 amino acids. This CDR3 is CASKGTAGTLNYGYTF. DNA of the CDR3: TGTGCCAGCAAGGGCACGGCAGGGACTTTAAACTATGGCTACACCTTC.

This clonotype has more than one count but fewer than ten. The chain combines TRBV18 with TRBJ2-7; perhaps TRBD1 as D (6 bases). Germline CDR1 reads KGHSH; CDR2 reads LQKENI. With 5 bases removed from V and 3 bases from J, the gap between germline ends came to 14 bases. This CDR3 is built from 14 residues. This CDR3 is CASSTGTTVYEQYF. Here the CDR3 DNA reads TGTGCCAGCTCAACCGGGACAACGGTCTACGAGCAGTACTTC.

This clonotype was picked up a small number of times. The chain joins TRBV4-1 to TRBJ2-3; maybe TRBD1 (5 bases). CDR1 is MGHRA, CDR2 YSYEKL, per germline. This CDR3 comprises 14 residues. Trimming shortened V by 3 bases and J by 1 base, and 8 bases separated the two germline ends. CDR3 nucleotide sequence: TGCGCCAGCAGCCACCCGACAGGCACAGATACGCAGTATTTT. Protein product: CASSHPTGTDTQYF.

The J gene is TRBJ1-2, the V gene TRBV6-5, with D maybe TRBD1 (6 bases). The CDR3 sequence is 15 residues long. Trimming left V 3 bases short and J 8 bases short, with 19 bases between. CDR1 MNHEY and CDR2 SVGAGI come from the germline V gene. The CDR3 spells CASSYPTGRRSGYTF. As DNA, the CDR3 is TGTGCCAGCAGTTATCCTACAGGGCGGCGAAGCGGCTACACCTTC.

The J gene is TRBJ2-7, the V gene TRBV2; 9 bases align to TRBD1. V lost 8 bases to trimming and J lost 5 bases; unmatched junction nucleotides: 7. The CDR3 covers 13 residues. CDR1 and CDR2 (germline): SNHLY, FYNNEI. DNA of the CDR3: TGTGCCAGCTGGGACAGGGCCCAGGACGAGCAGTACTTC. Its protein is CASWDRAQDEQYF.

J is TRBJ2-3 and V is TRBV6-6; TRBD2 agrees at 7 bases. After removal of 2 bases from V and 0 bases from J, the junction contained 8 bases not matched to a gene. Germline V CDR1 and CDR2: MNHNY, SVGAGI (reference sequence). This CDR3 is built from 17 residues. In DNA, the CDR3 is TGTGCCAGCAGTTACGAACCAGCGGGAAAAAGCACAGATACGCAGTATTTT. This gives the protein CASSYEPAGKSTDTQYF.

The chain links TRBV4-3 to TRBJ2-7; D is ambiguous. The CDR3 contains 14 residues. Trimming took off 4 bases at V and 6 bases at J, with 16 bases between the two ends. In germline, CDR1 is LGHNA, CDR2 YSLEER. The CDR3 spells CASSRDPTVGEQYF. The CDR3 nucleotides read TGCGCCAGCAGCCGAGATCCTACAGTCGGCGAGCAGTACTTC.

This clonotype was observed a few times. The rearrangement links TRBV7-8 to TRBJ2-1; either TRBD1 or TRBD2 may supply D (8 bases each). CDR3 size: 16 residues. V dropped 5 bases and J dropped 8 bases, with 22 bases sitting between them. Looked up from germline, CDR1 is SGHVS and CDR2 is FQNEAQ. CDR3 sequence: CASSPRGREERYEQFF. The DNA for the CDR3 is TGTGCCAGCAGCCCCAGGGGGCGGGAGGAGCGCTATGAGCAGTTCTTC. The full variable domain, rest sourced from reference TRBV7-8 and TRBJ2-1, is GAGVSQSPRYKVAKRGQDVALRCDPISGHVSLFWYQQALGQGPEFLTYFQNEAQLDKSGLPSDRFFAERPEGSVSTLKIQRTQQEDSAVYLCASSPRGREERYEQFFGPGTRLTVL.

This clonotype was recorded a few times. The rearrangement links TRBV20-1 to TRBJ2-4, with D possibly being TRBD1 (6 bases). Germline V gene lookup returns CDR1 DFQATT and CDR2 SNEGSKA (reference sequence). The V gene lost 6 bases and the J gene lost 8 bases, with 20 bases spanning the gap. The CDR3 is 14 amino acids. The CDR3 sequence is CSAPDTGPFYIQYF. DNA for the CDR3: TGCAGTGCCCCCGATACAGGGCCGTTTTACATTCAGTACTTC.

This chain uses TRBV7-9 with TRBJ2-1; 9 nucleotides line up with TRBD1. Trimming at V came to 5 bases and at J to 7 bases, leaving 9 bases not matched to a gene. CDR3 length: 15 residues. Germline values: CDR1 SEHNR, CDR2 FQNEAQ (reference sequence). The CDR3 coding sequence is TGTGCCAGCAGCCAGGGACAGGGCGAAGGGAATGAGCAGTTCTTC. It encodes CASSQGQGEGNEQFF. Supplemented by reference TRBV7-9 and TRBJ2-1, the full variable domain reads DTGVSQNPRHKITKRGQNVTFRCDPISEHNRLYWYRQTLGQGPEFLTYFQNEAQLEKSRLLSDRFSAERPKGSFSTLEIQRTEQGDSAMYLCASSQGQGEGNEQFFGPGTRLTVL.

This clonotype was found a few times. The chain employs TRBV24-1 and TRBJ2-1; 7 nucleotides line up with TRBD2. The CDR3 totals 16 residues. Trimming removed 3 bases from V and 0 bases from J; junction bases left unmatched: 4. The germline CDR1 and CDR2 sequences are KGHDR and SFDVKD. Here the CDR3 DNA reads TGTGCCACCAGTGATCCCGGGAGGAGCTCCTACAATGAGCAGTTCTTC. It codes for CATSDPGRSSYNEQFF.

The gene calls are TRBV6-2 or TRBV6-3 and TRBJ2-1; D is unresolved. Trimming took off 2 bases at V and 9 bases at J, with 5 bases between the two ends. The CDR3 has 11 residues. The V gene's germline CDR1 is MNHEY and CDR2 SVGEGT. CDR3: CASSYVGEQFF. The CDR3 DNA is TGTGCCAGCAGTTACGTGGGTGAGCAGTTCTTC.

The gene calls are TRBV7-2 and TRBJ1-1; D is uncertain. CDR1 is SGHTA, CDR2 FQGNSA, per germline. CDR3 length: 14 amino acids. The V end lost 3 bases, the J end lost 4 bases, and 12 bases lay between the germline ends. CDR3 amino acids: CASSLGIGGTEAFF. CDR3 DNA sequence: TGTGCCAGCAGCTTGGGCATTGGTGGCACTGAAGCTTTCTTT. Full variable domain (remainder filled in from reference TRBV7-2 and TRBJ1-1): GAGVSQSPSNKVTEKGKDVELRCDPISGHTALYWYRQSLGQGLEFLIYFQGNSAPDKSGLPSDRFSAERTGGSVSTLTIQRTQQEDSAVYLCASSLGIGGTEAFFGQGTRLTVV.

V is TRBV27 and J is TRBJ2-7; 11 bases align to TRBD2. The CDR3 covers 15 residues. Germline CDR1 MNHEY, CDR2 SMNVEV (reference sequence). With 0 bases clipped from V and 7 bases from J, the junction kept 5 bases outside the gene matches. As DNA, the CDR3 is TGTGCCAGCAGTTTATCGACTAGCGGGACTAGTGAGCAGTACTTC. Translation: CASSLSTSGTSEQYF.

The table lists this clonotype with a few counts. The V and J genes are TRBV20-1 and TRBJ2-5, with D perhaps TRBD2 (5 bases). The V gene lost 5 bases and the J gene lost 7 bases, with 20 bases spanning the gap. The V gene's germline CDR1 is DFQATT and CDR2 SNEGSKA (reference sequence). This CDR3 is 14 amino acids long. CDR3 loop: CSAPPRTRAGTQYF. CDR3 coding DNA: TGCAGTGCTCCCCCGCGAACTAGGGCGGGGACCCAGTACTTC.